These T cell receptor beta chains were read from a single sample in a study of blood T cells in healthy people across ages. TCRdb redid the calling of the 5' RACE reads with MiXCR, one entry per CDR3 protein. The data show about 720,000 distinct CDR3 sequences, roughly 25% seen once. These sequences were also reported in another study, on T cells of mothers and their children.

Sequenced material: blood. These receptors all come from a boy younger than 18 in good health. Each CDR3 is given with its conserved first and last residue. Each record gives: D gene, J gene, V gene, clone size, CDR3 protein, CDR3 DNA. A D gene is named only where the DNA matches it firmly. Part of the rows lack a size; the others show once, few, many or a class for expanded clones.

D gene: .; J gene: TRBJ2-1; V gene: TRBV6-2/TRBV6-3; clone size: .; CDR3 protein: CASSPGGHYNEQFF; CDR3 DNA: TGTGCCAGCAGTCCCGGGGGGCATTACAATGAGCAGTTCTTC
D gene: .; J gene: TRBJ1-4; V gene: TRBV18; clone size: few; CDR3 protein: CASSPGQWSTEKLFF; CDR3 DNA: TGTGCCAGCTCACCCGGGCAATGGTCGACAGAAAAACTGTTTTTT
D gene: .; J gene: TRBJ1-1; V gene: TRBV6-5; clone size: few; CDR3 protein: CASSYGPPNTEAFF; CDR3 DNA: TGTGCCAGCAGTTACGGCCCCCCGAACACTGAAGCTTTCTTT
D gene: .; J gene: TRBJ2-5; V gene: TRBV12-3/TRBV12-4; clone size: .; CDR3 protein: CASSFTRIVETQYF; CDR3 DNA: TGTGCCAGCAGTTTCACTAGGATTGTCGAGACCCAGTACTTC
D gene: TRBD1; J gene: TRBJ1-4; V gene: TRBV12-3/TRBV12-4; clone size: .; CDR3 protein: CASRARDRGNEKLFF; CDR3 DNA: TGTGCCAGCAGAGCCCGGGACAGGGGAAATGAAAAACTGTTTTTT
D gene: TRBD2; J gene: TRBJ2-2; V gene: TRBV12-3/TRBV12-4; clone size: few; CDR3 protein: CASSHRTSGKRAGELFF; CDR3 DNA: TGTGCCAGCAGTCACAGGACTAGCGGGAAGAGGGCCGGGGAGCTGTTTTTT
D gene: TRBD2; J gene: TRBJ2-3; V gene: TRBV7-3; clone size: .; CDR3 protein: CASSRSGVTDTQYF; CDR3 DNA: TGTGCCAGCAGCCGTAGCGGGGTCACAGATACGCAGTATTTT
D gene: .; J gene: TRBJ1-2; V gene: TRBV7-2; clone size: .; CDR3 protein: CASSSLSPNDGYTF; CDR3 DNA: TGTGCCAGCAGCTCCCTTAGCCCTAACGATGGCTACACCTTC
D gene: .; J gene: TRBJ2-5; V gene: TRBV10-3; clone size: .; CDR3 protein: CAISDVGVEETQYF; CDR3 DNA: TGTGCCATCAGTGATGTGGGTGTTGAAGAGACCCAGTACTTC
D gene: .; J gene: TRBJ2-7; V gene: TRBV20-1; clone size: few; CDR3 protein: CSAAPNAYEQYF; CDR3 DNA: TGCAGTGCTGCTCCCAACGCCTACGAGCAGTACTTC
D gene: .; J gene: TRBJ2-5; V gene: TRBV7-2; clone size: many; CDR3 protein: CASSLLGETQYF; CDR3 DNA: TGTGCCAGCAGCTTATTAGGGGAGACCCAGTACTTC
D gene: TRBD2; J gene: TRBJ2-1; V gene: TRBV10-3; clone size: .; CDR3 protein: CAIRHSLAAHNEQSF; CDR3 DNA: TGTGCCATCCGACATAGTCTAGCGGCGCACAATGAGCAGTCCTTC
D gene: TRBD1; J gene: TRBJ1-2; V gene: TRBV4-3; clone size: .; CDR3 protein: CASSQGDSPLANYGYTF; CDR3 DNA: TGCGCCAGCAGCCAAGGGGACAGCCCCTTAGCTAACTATGGCTACACCTTC
D gene: .; J gene: TRBJ2-3; V gene: TRBV29-1; clone size: .; CDR3 protein: CSVAQDTQYF; CDR3 DNA: TGCAGCGTTGCGCAAGATACGCAGTATTTT
D gene: .; J gene: TRBJ1-1; V gene: TRBV12-3/TRBV12-4; clone size: few; CDR3 protein: CASSFVRGGNTEAFF; CDR3 DNA: TGTGCCAGCAGTTTTGTGAGGGGGGGGAACACTGAAGCTTTCTTT
D gene: TRBD1; J gene: TRBJ2-5; V gene: TRBV20-1; clone size: .; CDR3 protein: CSARDLSTGGLTQYF; CDR3 DNA: TGCAGTGCTAGAGATCTCTCGACAGGGGGGTTAACCCAGTACTTC
D gene: .; J gene: TRBJ1-5; V gene: TRBV20-1; clone size: few; CDR3 protein: CSASPLLIRGGAGNQPQHF; CDR3 DNA: TGCAGTGCTAGTCCCCTCCTCATTCGGGGGGGCGCGGGCAATCAGCCCCAGCATTTT
D gene: .; J gene: TRBJ2-7; V gene: TRBV6-1; clone size: few; CDR3 protein: CASSQVPGAAYEQYF; CDR3 DNA: TGTGCCAGCAGTCAAGTCCCGGGAGCGGCCTACGAGCAGTACTTC
D gene: .; J gene: TRBJ2-7; V gene: TRBV2; clone size: .; CDR3 protein: CASSDIRVSPYEQYF; CDR3 DNA: TGTGCCAGCAGTGATATAAGGGTTTCTCCCTACGAGCAGTACTTC
D gene: .; J gene: TRBJ2-1; V gene: TRBV7-9; clone size: few; CDR3 protein: CASSLPAINEQFF; CDR3 DNA: TGTGCCAGCAGCTTACCAGCCATCAATGAGCAGTTCTTC
D gene: .; J gene: TRBJ2-2; V gene: TRBV29-1; clone size: many; CDR3 protein: CSVEGGGRITGELFF; CDR3 DNA: TGCAGCGTTGAAGGTGGGGGGCGCATAACCGGGGAGCTGTTTTTT
D gene: TRBD2; J gene: TRBJ2-7; V gene: TRBV11-1; clone size: .; CDR3 protein: CASSSLAGGPPYEQYF; CDR3 DNA: TGTGCCAGCAGCTCGCTAGCGGGAGGGCCACCCTACGAGCAGTACTTC